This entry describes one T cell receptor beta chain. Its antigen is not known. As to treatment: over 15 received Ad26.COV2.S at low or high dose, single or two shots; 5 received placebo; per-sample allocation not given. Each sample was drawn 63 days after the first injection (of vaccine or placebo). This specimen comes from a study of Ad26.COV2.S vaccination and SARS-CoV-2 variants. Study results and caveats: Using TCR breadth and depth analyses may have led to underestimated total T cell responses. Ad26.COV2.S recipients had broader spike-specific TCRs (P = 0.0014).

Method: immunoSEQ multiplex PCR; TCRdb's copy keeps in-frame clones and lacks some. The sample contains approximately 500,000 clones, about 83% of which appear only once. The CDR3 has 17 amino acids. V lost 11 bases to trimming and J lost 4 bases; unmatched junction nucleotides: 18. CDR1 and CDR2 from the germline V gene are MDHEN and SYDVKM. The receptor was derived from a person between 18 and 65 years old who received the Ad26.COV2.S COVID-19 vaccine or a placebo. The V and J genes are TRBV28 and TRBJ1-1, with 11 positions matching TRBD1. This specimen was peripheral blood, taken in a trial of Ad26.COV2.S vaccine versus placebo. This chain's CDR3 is CACDGSRTGGQGTEAFF. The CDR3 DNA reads TGTGCCTGTGATGGATCCCGGACAGGGGGCCAGGGCACTGAAGCTTTCTTT.